The clone carrying this TCR beta chain was observed a few times. Its specificity is unknown. This entry is derived from a study of CD4+ T cells in melanoma. Study-wide findings and caveats: CD8+ T cell, macrophage and B cell function reportedly correlated with neoantigen-specific CD4+ T cells. Diverse differentiation states were reported for melanoma neoantigen-specific CD4+ T cells.

Germline CDR1 and CDR2: SGHNT and YYREEE (reference sequence). CDR3 size: 15 residues. The V segment lost 4 bases and the J segment 5 bases; nucleotides outside the gene matches: 9. TCRdb keeps only in-frame clones here, not all; method: immunoSEQ multiplex PCR. The data hold 15,000 to 20,000 clones, with more than 70% observed a single time. What was sequenced was cells from a culture (not recorded whether cultured in vitro). The rearrangement uses TRBV5-4 and TRBJ2-5, with 9 bases identical to TRBD2. The clonotype originates from a human donor with melanoma. DNA for the CDR3: TGTGCCAGCAGCCTAGCGGGGAAGTCAGGGGAGACCCAGTACTTC. It encodes CASSLAGKSGETQYF.